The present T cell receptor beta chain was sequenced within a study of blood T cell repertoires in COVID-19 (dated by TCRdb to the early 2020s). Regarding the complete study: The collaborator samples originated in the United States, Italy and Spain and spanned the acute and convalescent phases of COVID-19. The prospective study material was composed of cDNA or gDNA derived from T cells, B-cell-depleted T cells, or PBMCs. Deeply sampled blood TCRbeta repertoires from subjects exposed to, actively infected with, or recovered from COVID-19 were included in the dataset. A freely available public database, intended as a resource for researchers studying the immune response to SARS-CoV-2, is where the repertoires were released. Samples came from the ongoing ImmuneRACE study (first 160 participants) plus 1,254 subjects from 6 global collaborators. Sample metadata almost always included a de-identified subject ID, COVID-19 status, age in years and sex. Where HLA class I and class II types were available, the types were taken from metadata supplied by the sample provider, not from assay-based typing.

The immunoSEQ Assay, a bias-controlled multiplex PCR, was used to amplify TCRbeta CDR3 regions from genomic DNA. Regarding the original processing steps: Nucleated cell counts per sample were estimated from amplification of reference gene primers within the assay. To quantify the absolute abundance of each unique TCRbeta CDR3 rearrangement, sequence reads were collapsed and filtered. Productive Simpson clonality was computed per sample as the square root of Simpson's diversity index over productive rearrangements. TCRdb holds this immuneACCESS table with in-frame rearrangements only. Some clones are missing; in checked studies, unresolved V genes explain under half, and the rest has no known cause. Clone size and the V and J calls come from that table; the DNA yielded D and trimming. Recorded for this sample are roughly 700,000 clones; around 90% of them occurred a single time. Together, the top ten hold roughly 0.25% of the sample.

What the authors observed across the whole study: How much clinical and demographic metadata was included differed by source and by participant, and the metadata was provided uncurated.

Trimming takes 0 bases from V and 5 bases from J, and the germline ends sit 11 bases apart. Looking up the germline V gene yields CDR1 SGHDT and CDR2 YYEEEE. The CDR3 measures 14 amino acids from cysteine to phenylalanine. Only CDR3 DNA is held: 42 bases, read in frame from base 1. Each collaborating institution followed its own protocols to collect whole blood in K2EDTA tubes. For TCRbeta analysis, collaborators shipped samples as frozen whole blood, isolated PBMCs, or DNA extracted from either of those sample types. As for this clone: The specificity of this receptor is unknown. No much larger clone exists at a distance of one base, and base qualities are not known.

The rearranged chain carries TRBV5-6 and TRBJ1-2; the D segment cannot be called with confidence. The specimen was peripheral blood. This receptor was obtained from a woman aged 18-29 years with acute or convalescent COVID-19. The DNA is TGTGCCAGCAGCTTGGGGAGATCCCTATATGGCTACACCTTC. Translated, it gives CASSLGRSLYGYTF.